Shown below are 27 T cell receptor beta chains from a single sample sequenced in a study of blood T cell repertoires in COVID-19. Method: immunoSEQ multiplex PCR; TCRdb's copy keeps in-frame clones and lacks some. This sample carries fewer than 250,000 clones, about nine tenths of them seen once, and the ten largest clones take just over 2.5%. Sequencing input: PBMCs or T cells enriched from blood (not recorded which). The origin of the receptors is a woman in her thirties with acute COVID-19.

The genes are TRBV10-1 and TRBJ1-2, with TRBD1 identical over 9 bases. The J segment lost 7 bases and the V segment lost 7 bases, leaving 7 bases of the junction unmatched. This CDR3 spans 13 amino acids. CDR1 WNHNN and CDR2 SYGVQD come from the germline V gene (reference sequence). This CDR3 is CASIMDRGGGYTF. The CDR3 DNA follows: TGCGCCAGCATTATGGACAGGGGAGGTGGCTACACCTTC.

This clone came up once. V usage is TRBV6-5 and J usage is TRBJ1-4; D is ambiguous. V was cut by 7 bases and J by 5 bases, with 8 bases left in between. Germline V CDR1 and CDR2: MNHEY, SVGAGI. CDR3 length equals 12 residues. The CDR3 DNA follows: TGTGCCAGCAACGACGGGAATGAAAAACTGTTTTTT. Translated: CASNDGNEKLFF.

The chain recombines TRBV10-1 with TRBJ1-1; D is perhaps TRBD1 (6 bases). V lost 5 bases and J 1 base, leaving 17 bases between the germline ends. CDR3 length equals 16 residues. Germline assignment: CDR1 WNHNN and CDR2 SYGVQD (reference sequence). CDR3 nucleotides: TGCGCCAGCAGTAACACAGGGATCGAAGGGAACACTGAAGCTTTCTTT. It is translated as CASSNTGIEGNTEAFF.

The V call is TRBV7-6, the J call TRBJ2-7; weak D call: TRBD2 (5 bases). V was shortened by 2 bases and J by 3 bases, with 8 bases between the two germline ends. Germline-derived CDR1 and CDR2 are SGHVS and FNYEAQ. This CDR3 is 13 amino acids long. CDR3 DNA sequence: TGTGCCAGCAGCTTACATGGAGGCTACGAGCAGTACTTC. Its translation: CASSLHGGYEQYF.

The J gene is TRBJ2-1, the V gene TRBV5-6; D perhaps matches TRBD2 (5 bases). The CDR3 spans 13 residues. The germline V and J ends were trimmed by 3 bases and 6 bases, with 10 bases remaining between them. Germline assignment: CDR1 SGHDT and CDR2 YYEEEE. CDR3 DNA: TGTGCCAGCAGCTCACTAGTACTCAATGAGCAGTTCTTC. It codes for CASSSLVLNEQFF.

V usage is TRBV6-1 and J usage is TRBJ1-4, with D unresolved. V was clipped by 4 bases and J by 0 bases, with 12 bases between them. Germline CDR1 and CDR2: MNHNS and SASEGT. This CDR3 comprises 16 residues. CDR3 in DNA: TGTGCCAGCAGTGTGACATCCCCATCAACTAATGAAAAACTGTTTTTT. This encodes CASSVTSPSTNEKLFF.

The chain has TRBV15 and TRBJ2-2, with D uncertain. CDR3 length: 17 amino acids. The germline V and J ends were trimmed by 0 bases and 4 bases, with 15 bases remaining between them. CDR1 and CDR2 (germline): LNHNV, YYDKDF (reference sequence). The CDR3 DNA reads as TGTGCCACCAGCAGAGAAAAATGGCTCTCGGGCACCGGGGAGCTGTTTTTT. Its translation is CATSREKWLSGTGELFF.

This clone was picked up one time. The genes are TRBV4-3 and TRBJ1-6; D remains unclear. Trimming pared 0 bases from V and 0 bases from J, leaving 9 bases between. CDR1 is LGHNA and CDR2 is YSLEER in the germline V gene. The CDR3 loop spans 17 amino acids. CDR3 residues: CASSQDLGSSYNSPLHF. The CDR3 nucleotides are TGCGCCAGCAGCCAAGATCTCGGGAGCTCCTATAATTCACCCCTCCACTTT.

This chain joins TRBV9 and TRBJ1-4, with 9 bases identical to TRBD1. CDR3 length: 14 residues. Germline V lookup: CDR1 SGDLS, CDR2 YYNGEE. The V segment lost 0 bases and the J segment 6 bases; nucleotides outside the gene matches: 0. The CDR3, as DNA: TGTGCCAGCAGCGTAGGGGACAGGGATGAAAAACTGTTTTTT. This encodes CASSVGDRDEKLFF.

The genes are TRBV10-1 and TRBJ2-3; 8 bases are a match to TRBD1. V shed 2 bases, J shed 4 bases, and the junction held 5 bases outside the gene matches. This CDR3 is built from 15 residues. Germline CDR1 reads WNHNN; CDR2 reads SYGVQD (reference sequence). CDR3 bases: TGCGCCAGCAGTGAGGGGCAGGGGGCAGCAGATACGCAGTATTTT. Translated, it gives CASSEGQGAADTQYF.

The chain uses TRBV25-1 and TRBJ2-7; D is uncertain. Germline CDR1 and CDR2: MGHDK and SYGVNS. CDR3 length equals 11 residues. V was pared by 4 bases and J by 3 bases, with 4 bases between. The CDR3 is CASSAIYEQYF. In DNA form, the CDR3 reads TGTGCCAGCAGTGCCATCTACGAGCAGTACTTC.

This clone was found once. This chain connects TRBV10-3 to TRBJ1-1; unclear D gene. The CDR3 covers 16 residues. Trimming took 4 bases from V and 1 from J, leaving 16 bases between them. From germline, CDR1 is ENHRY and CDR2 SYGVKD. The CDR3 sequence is CAISGGWRPENTEAFF. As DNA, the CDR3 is TGTGCCATCAGTGGCGGCTGGAGGCCGGAGAACACTGAAGCTTTCTTT.

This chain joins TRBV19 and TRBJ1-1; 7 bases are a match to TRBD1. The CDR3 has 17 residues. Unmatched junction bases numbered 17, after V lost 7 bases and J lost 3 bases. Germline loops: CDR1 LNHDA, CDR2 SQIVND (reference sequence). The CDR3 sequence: CASIPPRTGVRDTEAFF. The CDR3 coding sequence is TGTGCCAGTATCCCCCCCCGAACAGGGGTGAGGGACACTGAAGCTTTCTTT.

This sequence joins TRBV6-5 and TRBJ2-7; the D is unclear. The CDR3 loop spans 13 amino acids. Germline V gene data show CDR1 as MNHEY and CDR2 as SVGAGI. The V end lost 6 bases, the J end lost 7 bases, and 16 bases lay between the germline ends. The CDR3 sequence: CASRKGSSAEQYF. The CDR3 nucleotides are TGTGCCAGCAGAAAAGGTAGCTCGGCAGAGCAGTACTTC.

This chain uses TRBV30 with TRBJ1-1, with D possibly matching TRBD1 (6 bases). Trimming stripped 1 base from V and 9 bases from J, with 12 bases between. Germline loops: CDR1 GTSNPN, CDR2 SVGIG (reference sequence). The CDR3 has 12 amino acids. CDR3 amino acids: CAWSARQDQAFF. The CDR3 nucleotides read TGTGCCTGGAGTGCACGACAGGACCAAGCTTTCTTT.

The CDR3 region has the DNA TGTGCCAGCAGTTCTCGTAGGAGGGTTGGCAATCAGCCCCAGCATTTT. Protein: CASSSRRRVGNQPQHF. The genes are TRBV28 and TRBJ1-5; D call uncertain. Trimming pared 4 bases from V and 2 bases from J, leaving 15 bases between. Germline V gives CDR1 MDHEN, CDR2 SYDVKM. This CDR3 contains 16 residues.

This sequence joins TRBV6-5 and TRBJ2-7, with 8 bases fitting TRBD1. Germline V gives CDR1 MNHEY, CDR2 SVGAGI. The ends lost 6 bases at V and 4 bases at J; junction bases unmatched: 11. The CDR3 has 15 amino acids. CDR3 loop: CASSKTRDRMYEQYF. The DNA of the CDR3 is TGTGCCAGCAGCAAGACCCGGGACAGGATGTACGAGCAGTACTTC.

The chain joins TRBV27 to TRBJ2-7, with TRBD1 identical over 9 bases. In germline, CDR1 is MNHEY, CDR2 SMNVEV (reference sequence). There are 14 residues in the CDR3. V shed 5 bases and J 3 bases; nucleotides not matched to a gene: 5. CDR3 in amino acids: CASSAGTGNYEQYF. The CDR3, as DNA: TGTGCCAGCAGTGCCGGGACAGGGAACTACGAGCAGTACTTC.

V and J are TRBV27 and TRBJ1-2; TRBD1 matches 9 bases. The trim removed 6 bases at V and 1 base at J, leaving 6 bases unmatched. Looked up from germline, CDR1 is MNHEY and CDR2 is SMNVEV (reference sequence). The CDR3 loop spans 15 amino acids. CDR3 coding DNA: TGTGCCAGCAGGAGAGGACAGGGGAGTAACTATGGCTACACCTTC. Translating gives CASRRGQGSNYGYTF.

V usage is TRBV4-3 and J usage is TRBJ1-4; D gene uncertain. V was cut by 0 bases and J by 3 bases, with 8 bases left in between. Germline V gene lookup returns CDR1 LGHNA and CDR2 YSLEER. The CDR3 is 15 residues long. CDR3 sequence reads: CASSQDALANEKLFF. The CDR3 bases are TGCGCCAGCAGCCAAGACGCGCTGGCTAATGAAAAACTGTTTTTT.

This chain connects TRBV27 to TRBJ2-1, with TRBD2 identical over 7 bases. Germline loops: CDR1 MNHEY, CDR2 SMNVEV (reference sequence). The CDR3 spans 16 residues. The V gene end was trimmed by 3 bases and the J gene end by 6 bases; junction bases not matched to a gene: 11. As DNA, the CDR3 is TGTGCCAGCAGTTTTTTCGGGAGGTACTTGCGCAATGAGCAGTTCTTC. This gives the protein CASSFFGRYLRNEQFF.

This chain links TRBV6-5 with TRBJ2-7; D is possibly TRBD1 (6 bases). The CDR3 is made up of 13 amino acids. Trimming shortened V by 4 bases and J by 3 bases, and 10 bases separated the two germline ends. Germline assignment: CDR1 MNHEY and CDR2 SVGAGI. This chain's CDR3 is CASSSGHYYEQYF. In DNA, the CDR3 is TGTGCCAGCAGTTCGGGACATTACTACGAGCAGTACTTC.

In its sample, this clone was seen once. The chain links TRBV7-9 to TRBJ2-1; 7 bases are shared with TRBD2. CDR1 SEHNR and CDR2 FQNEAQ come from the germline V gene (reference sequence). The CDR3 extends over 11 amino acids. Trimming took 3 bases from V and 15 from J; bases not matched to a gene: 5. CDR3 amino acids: CASSFLRGMFF. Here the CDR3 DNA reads TGTGCCAGCAGCTTTCTGCGGGGGATGTTCTTC.

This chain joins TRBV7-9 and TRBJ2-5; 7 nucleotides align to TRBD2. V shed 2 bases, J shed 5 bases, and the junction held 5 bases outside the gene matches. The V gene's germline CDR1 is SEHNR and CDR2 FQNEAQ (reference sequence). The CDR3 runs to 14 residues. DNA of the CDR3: TGTGCCAGCAGCTTAAGCGGGGCTGGGGAGACCCAGTACTTC. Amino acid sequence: CASSLSGAGETQYF.

The CDR3 DNA is TGCGCCAGCAGCCCAGGGACAGGGGGCAGGTACACTGAAGCTTTCTTT. Its translation is CASSPGTGGRYTEAFF. The chain has TRBV5-1 and TRBJ1-1, with 12 nucleotides matching TRBD1. The CDR3 extends over 16 amino acids. Germline V gives CDR1 SGHRS, CDR2 YFSETQ. V lost 4 bases to trimming and J lost 3 bases; unmatched junction nucleotides: 7.

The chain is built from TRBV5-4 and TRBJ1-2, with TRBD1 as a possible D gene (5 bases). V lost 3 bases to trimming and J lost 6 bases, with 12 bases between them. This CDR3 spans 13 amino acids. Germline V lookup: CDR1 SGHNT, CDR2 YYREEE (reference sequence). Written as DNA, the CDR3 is TGTGCCAGCAGCTCACCAACGGGGGATGGCTACACCTTC. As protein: CASSSPTGDGYTF.

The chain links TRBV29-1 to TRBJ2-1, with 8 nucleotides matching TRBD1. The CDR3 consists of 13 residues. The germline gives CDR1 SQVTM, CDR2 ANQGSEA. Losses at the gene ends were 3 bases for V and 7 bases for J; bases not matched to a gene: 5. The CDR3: CSVESDRVNEQFF. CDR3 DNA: TGCAGCGTTGAGTCGGACAGGGTGAATGAGCAGTTCTTC.